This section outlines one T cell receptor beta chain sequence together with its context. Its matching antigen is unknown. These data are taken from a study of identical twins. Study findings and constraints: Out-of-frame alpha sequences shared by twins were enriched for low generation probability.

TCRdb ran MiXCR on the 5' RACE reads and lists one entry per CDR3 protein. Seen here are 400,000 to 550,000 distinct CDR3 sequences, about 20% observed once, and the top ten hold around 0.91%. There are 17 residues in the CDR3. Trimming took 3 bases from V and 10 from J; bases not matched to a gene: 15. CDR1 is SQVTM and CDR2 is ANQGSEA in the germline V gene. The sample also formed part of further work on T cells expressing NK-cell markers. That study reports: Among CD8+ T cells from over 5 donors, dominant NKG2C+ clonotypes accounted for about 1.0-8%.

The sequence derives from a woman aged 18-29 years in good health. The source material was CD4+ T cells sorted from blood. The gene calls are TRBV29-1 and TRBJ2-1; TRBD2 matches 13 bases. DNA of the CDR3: TGCAGCGTTGATTACTTGGGGAGGACTAGCGGGAGAAAGGAGCAGTTCTTC. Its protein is CSVDYLGRTSGRKEQFF.